This T cell receptor (beta chain) was documented in a study of blood T cell repertoires in COVID-19. At the level of the study: Samples came from the United States, Italy and Spain, spanning acute and convalescent COVID-19. Sources were T cells, B-cell-depleted T cells, or PBMCs; the material itself was cDNA or gDNA.

As processed by the authors: It was from reference gene primer amplification that nucleated cell counts were estimated. The protocol was immunoSEQ multiplex PCR, while the TCRdb copy is restricted to in-frame clones and leaves out a portion. V and J calls plus clone size are reproduced from that table; the DNA served to infer D and trimming. The table records around 100,000 clones, almost 85% of them present only once. Material: peripheral blood. This clonotype was sampled from a middle-aged man with active or convalescent COVID-19.

The CDR3 region has the DNA TGTGCCAGCTCACCACCGAGGGGGGGGGACCTCAACGAGCAGTACTTC. It encodes CASSPPRGGDLNEQYF. The chain has TRBV18 and TRBJ2-7, with D perhaps matching TRBD2 (7 bases). Germline V gives CDR1 KGHSH, CDR2 LQKENI. This CDR3 spans 16 amino acids. The V end was cut by 0 bases, the J end by 5 bases, with 17 bases between. Full variable domain (outside the CDR3, taken from reference TRBV18 and TRBJ2-7): NAGVMQNPRHLVRRRGQEARLRCSPMKGHSHVYWYRQLPEEGLKFMVYLQKENIIDESGMPKERFSAEFPKEGPSILRIQQVVRGDSAAYFCASSPPRGGDLNEQYFGPGTRLTVT.